The present T cell receptor (beta chain) was sequenced within a study of sequential checkpoint blockade in melanoma. This CDR3 contains 13 residues. V lost 4 bases and J 5 bases, leaving 12 bases between the germline ends. Looked up from germline, CDR1 is SNHLY and CDR2 is FYNNEI. Specified treatment: randomized to nivolumab then ipilimumab (arm A) or the reverse (arm B). Generated by immunoSEQ multiplex PCR, the TCRdb table keeps only in-frame clones and is missing some. The sample records 9,500 to 12,000 clones, around 56% being singletons. The rearrangement links TRBV2 to TRBJ2-7, with D possibly being TRBD2 (6 bases). This receptor was taken from a human donor with melanoma. The input for sequencing was CD8+ T cells sorted from blood (inferred from file names), taken from a patient given nivolumab and ipilimumab in sequence. The CDR3 sequence is CASSGLGTHEQYF. CDR3 sequence (DNA): TGTGCCAGCAGTGGACTCGGGACTCACGAGCAGTACTTC.